This T cell receptor beta chain was retrieved from a study of CDR3 diversity in severe acne. In TCRdb, the PCR reads were re-called with MiXCR into one record per CDR3 protein. Of fewer than 90,000 distinct CDR3 sequences in the sample, 45% to 60% were seen once. The germline gives CDR1 SGHVS, CDR2 FQNEAQ. The CDR3 spans 19 residues. The ends were cut back, 2 bases at V and 0 bases at J, with 20 bases in the middle. The TCR sequence derives from a male donor in good health, without acne. The sequenced sample was blood. The chain uses TRBV7-8 and TRBJ1-5; no clear D gene. The DNA for the CDR3 is TGTGCCAGCAGCTTAACAGCTAACTATGGCTACAGTAGCAATCAGCCCCAGCATTTT. This encodes CASSLTANYGYSSNQPQHF.